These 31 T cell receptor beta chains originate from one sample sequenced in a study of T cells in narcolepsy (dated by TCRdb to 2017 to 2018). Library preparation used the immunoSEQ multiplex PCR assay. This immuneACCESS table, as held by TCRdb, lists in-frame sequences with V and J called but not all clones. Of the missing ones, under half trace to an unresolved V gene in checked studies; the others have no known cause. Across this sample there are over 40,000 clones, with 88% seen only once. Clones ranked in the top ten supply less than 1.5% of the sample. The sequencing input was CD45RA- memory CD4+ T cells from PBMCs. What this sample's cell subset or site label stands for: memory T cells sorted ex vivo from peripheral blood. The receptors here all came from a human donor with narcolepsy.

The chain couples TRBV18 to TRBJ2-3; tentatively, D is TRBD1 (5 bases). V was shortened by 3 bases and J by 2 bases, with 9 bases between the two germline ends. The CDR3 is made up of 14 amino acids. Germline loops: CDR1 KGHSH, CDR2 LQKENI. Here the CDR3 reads CASSPRELTDTQYF. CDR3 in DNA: TGTGCCAGCTCACCCAGGGAACTCACAGATACGCAGTATTTT.

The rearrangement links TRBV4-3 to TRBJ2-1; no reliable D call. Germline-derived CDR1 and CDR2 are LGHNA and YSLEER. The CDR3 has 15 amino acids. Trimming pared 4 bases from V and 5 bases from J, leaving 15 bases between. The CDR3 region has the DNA TGCGCCAGCAGCCCCTACTCGCAGCCGAACAATGAGCAGTTCTTC. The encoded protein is CASSPYSQPNNEQFF.

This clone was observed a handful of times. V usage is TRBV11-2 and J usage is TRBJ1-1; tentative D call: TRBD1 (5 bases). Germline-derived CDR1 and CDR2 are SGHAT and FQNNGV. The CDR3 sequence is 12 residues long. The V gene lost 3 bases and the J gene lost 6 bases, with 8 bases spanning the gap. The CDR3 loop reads CASSFWGAEAFF. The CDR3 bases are TGTGCCAGCAGCTTTTGGGGCGCTGAAGCTTTCTTT.

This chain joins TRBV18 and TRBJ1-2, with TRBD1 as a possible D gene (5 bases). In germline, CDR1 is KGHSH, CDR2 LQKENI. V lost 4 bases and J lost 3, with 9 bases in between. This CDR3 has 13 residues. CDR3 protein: CASSLDRDYGYTF. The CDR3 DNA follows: TGTGCCAGCTCACTAGACAGAGACTATGGCTACACCTTC. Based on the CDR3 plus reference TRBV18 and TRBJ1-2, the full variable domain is NAGVMQNPRHLVRRRGQEARLRCSPMKGHSHVYWYRQLPEEGLKFMVYLQKENIIDESGMPKERFSAEFPKEGPSILRIQQVVRGDSAAYFCASSLDRDYGYTFGSGTRLTVV.

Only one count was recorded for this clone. The CDR3 is CASSLASSGGRETQYF. The CDR3, as DNA: TGCGCCAGCAGCTTGGCGTCTAGCGGGGGAAGGGAGACCCAGTACTTC. This chain links TRBV5-1 with TRBJ2-5, with 10 bases identical to TRBD2. The V and J ends lost 0 bases and 5 bases, in that order; junction bases with no gene match: 7. Germline V gives CDR1 SGHRS, CDR2 YFSETQ. This CDR3 is 16 amino acids long.

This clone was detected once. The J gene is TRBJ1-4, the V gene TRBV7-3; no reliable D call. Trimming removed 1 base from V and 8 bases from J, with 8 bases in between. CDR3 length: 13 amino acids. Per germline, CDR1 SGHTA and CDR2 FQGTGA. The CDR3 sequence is CASSLRPWEKLFF. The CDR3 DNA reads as TGTGCCAGCAGCTTAAGACCTTGGGAAAAACTGTTTTTT.

Written as DNA, the CDR3 is TGTGCCATCAGCGGTAGTGGTCCCACCGCAGATACGCAGTATTTT. It specifies CAISGSGPTADTQYF. This chain connects TRBV10-3 to TRBJ2-3; D remains ambiguous. Germline CDR1 and CDR2: ENHRY and SYGVKD. Trimming cost V 6 bases and J 4 bases, with 17 bases left between them. The CDR3 runs 15 residues.

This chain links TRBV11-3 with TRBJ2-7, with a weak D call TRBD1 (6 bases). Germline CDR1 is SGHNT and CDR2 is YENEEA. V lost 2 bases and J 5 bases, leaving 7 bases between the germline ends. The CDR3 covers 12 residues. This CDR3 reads CASSLWGHEQYF. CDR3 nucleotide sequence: TGTGCCAGCAGCTTATGGGGGCACGAGCAGTACTTC.

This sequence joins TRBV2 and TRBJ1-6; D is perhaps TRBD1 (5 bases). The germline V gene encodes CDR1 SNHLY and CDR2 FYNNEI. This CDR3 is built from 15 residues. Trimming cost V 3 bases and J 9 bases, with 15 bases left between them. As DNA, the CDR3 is TGTGCCAGCAGTGACTTTACAGGTGGGGGTTCACCCCTCCACTTT. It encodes CASSDFTGGGSPLHF. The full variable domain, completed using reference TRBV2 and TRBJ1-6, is EPEVTQTPSHQVTQMGQEVILRCVPISNHLYFYWYRQILGQKVEFLVSFYNNEISEKSEIFDDQFSVERPDGSNFTLKIRSTKLEDSAMYFCASSDFTGGGSPLHFGNGTRLTVT.

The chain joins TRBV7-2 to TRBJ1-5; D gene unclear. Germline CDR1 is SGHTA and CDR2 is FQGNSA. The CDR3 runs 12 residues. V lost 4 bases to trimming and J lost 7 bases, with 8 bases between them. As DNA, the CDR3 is TGTGCCAGCAGCTCATCTGGCCAGCCCCAGCATTTT. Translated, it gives CASSSSGQPQHF.

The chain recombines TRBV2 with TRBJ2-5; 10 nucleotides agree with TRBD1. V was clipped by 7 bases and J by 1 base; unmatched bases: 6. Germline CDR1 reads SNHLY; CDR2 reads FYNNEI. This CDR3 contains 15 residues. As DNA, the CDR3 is TGTGCCAGCACCAGACAGGGGGCCTCCCAAGAGACCCAGTACTTC. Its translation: CASTRQGASQETQYF.

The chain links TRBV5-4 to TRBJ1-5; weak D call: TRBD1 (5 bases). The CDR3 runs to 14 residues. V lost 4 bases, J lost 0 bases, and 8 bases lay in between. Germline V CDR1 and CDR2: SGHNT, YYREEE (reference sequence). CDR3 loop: CASSGGGSNQPQHF. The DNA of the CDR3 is TGTGCCAGCAGCGGGGGGGGTAGCAATCAGCCCCAGCATTTT.

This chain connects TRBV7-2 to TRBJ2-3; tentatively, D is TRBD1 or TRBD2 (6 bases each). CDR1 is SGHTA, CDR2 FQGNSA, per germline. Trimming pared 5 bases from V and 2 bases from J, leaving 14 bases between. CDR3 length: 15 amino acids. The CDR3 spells CASSRGPEITDTQYF. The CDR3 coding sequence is TGTGCCAGCAGCCGGGGGCCAGAAATCACAGATACGCAGTATTTT.

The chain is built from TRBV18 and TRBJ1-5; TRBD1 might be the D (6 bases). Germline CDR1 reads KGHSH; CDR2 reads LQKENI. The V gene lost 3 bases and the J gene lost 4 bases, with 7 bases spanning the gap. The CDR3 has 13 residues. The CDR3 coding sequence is TGTGCCAGCTCACCTGGACAGAATCAGCCCCAGCATTTT. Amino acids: CASSPGQNQPQHF.

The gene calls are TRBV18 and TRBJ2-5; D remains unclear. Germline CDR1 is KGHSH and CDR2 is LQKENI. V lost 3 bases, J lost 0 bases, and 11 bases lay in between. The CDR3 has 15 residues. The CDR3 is CASSPASFYQETQYF. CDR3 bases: TGTGCCAGCTCACCGGCAAGTTTTTACCAAGAGACCCAGTACTTC.

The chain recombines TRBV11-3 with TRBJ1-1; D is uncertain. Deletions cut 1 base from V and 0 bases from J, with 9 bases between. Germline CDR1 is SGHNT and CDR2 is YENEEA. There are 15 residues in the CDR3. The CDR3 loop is CASSLGPALNTEAFF. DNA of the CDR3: TGTGCCAGCAGCTTAGGGCCAGCTCTGAACACTGAAGCTTTCTTT.

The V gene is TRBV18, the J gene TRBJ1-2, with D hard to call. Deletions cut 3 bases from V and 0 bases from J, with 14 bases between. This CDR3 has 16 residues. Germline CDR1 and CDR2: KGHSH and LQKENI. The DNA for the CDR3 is TGTGCCAGCTCACCTATTGCAGAAGGAGCTAACTATGGCTACACCTTC. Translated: CASSPIAEGANYGYTF.

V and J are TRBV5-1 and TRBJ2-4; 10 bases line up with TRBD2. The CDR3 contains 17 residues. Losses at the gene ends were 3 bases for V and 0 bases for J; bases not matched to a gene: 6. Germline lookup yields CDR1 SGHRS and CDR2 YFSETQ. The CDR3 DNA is TGCGCCAGCAGCTCCCCGGCTAGCGGGAGAGCCAAAAACATTCAGTACTTC. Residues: CASSSPASGRAKNIQYF.

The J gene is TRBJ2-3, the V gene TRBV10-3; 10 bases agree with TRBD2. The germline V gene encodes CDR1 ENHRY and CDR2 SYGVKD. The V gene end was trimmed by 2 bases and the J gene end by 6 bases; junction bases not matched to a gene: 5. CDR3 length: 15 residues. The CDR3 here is CAISEVAGGRDTQYF. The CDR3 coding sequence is TGTGCCATCAGTGAGGTAGCGGGGGGCCGGGATACGCAGTATTTT.

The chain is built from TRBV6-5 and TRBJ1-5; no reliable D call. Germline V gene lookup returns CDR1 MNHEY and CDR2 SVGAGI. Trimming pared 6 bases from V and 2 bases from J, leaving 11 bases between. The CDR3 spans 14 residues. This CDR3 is CASRKRFGNQPQHF. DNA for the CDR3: TGTGCCAGCAGAAAAAGGTTTGGCAATCAGCCCCAGCATTTT.

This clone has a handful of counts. The CDR3 DNA reads TGTGCCAGCAGCATCCGATCTGGAAACACCATATATTTT. It translates to CASSIRSGNTIYF. The chain recombines TRBV19 with TRBJ1-3; D gene ambiguous. Germline assignment: CDR1 LNHDA and CDR2 SQIVND (reference sequence). The length of the CDR3 is 13 residues. V was pared by 9 bases and J by 1 base, with 10 bases between. Looking up the rest from reference TRBV19 and TRBJ1-3 gives the full variable domain: DGGITQSPKYLFRKEGQNVTLSCEQNLNHDAMYWYRQDPGQGLRLIYYSQIVNDFQKGDIAEGYSVSREKKESFPLTVTSAQKNPTAFYLCASSIRSGNTIYFGEGSWLTVV.

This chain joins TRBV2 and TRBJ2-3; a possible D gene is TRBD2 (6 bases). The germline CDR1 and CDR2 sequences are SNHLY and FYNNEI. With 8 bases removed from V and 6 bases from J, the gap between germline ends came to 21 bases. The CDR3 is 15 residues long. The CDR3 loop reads CASGEGGAAWDTQYF. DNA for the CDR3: TGTGCCAGCGGCGAAGGAGGGGCAGCCTGGGATACGCAGTATTTT.

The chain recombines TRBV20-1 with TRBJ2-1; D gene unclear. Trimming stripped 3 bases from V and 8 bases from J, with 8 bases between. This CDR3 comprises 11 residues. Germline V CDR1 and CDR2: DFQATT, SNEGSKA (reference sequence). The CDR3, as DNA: TGCAGTGCTAGTATCCAGTATGAGCAGTTCTTC. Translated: CSASIQYEQFF.

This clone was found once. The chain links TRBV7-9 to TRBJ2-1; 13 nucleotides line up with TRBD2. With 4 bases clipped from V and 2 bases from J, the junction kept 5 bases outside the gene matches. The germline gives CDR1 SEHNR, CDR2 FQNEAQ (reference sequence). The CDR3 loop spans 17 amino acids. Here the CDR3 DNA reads TGTGCCAGCAGCTCACCGACTAGCGGGAGGACCTACAATGAGCAGTTCTTC. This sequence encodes CASSSPTSGRTYNEQFF.

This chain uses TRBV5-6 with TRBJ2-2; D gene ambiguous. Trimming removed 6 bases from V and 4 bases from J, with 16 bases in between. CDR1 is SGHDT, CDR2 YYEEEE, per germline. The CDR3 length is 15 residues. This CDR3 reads CASIGSGIGTGELFF. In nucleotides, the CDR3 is TGTGCCAGCATTGGGTCTGGGATAGGCACCGGGGAGCTGTTTTTT.

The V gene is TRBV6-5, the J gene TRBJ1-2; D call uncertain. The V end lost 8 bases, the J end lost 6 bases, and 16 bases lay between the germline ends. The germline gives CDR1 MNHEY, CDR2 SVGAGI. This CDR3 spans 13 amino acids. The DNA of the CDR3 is TGTGCCAGCCGCAGGAGCAGATCCAATGGCTACACCTTC. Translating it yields CASRRSRSNGYTF.

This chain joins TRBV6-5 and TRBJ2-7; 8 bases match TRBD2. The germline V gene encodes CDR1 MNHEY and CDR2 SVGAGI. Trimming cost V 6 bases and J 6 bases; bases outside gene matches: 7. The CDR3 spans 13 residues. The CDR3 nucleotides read TGTGCCAGCAGACAGACTAGCGTCGGCGAGCAGTACTTC. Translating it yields CASRQTSVGEQYF.

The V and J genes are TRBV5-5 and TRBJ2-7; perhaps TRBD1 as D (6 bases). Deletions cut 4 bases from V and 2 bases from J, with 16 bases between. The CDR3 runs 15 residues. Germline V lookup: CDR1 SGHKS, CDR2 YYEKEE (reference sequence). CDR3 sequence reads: CASSLAGTLTYEQYF. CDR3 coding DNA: TGTGCCAGCAGCCTAGCCGGGACACTGACCTACGAGCAGTACTTC.

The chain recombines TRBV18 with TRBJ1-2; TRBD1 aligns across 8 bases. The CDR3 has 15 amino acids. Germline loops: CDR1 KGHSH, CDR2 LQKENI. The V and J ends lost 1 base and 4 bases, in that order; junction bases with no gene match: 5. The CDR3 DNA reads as TGTGCCAGCTCACCACGGAAGGACAGGGTCTATGGCTACACCTTC. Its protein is CASSPRKDRVYGYTF.

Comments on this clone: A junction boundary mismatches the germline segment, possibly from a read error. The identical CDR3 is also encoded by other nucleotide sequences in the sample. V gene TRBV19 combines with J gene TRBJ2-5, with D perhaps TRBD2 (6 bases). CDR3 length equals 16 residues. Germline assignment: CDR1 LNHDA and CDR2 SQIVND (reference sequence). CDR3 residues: CASSATWTKLNPTQYF. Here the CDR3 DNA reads TGTGCCAGTAGTGCTACTTGGACTAAACTCAACCCGACCCAATACTTC.

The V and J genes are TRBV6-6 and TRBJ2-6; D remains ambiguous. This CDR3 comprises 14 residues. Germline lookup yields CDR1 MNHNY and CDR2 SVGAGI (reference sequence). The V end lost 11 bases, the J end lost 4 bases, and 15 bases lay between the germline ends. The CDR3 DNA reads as TGTGCCTCCGTACCAGGACCCGGGGCCAACGTCCTGACTTTC. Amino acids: CASVPGPGANVLTF.